The rows below give T cell receptor beta chains drawn from one sample of a study of shared clonotypes between healthy human individuals. Produced via immunoSEQ multiplex PCR; TCRdb's table is partial and in-frame only. The sample yields more than 2,000,000 clones, roughly 93% seen once. Sequencing was carried out using naive CD4+ T cells from PBMCs. The receptors come from a man between 18 and 29 years old in good health. Some clones in this sample may be carry-over from other donors' samples. CDR3s include the opening cysteine and the closing phenylalanine or tryptophan.

length | V | CDR3
14 | TRBV7-2 | CASSLGVAQETQYF
16 | TRBV10-3 | CAISRTSGWAQETQYF
15 | TRBV7-9 | CASSLVVGGGETQYF
15 | TRBV6-5 | CASSYFGAKNTEAFF
15 | TRBV7-2 | CASSFDGTSTDTQYF
15 | TRBV5-1 | CASSLAGSPIYEQYF
20 | TRBV28 | CASSSSRNQNRDDSNQPQHF
13 | TRBV10-3 | CAISEGVRDEQFF
15 | TRBV6-1 | CASSSDRGRGTEAFF
15 | TRBV7-2 | CASSPRDRSNYGYTF
14 | TRBV28 | CASRRSLADNEQFF
13 | TRBV5-6 | CASSLWSSYEQYF
13 | TRBV15 | CATSNTLDGEQFF
15 | TRBV2 | CASSERTGSTYEQYF
14 | TRBV7-3 | CASSLTSRGDTQYF
15 | TRBV9 | CASSSNPAGMDTQYF
16 | TRBV14 | CASSQARTLTYNEQFF
15 | TRBV5-1 | CASSRPDGGGEKLFF
15 | TRBV7-3 | CASSPNRGGGDEQFF
16 | TRBV6-4 | CASIGGGRRGVGIQYF
14 | TRBV28 | CASSRDRAQETQYF
13 | TRBV5-1 | CASSPPGLASQFF
14 | TRBV5-1 | CASSFQGSNEKLFF
13 | TRBV28 | CASSLGSTDTQYF
13 | TRBV30 | CACEGRATEKLFF
14 | TRBV7-3 | CASSLHGAGDTQYF
15 | TRBV5-8 | CASTIRGLALREQFF
15 | TRBV5-1 | CASSLSGSSYNEQFF
15 | TRBV11-2 | CASKPSVTAYNEQFF
15 | TRBV5-4 | CASSLNPDGGYEQYF
15 | TRBV11-2 | CASSVYRGRDEKLFF
16 | TRBV21-1 | CASSTAGGRNTDTQYF
15 | TRBV14 | CASSQGLTRGYEQYF
13 | TRBV30 | CAWSVVPSRKLFF
13 | TRBV6-1 | CASNPGTNNEQFF
14 | TRBV7-2 | CASSVSGTTYEQYF
14 | TRBV5-4 | CASSLARGGETQYF
18 | TRBV5-1 | CASSFLAGGGLLQNEQFF
12 | TRBV7-9 | CASSGTSNEQFF
17 | TRBV7-8 | CASSPRQGTIKNTEAFF
13 | TRBV6-4 | CASSRTSNTEAFF